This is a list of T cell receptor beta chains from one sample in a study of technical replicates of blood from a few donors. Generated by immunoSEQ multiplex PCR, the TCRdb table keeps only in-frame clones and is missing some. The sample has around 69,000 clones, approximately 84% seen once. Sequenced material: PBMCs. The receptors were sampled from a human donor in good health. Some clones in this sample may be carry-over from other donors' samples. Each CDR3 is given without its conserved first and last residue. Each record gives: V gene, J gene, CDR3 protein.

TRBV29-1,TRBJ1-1,SACRGMNTEAF
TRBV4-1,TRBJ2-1,ASSQELQASYNEQF
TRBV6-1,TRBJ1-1,ASSAPGAATEAF
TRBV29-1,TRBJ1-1,SGHRPGKETEAF
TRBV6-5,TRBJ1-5,ASSSRGRNQPQH
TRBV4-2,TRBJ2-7,ASSQGTGPYEQY
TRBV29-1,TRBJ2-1,SVQDSVRF
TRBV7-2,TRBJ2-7,ASSLGAGGAYEQY
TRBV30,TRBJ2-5,AWSRGWISGAQETQY
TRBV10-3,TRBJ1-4,AISDSDRGGEKLF
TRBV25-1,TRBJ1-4,ASSDLIKSEKLF
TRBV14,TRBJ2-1,ASSPSAGRASEQF
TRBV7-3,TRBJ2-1,ASSSGGSYNEQF
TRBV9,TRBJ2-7,ASSETGTGDEQY
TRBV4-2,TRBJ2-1,ASSQVENEQF
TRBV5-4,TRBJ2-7,ASSVLAGIYEQY
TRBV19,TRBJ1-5,ASSWSGGKSNQPQH
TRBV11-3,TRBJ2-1,ASSLDRGRGEQF
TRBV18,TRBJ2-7,ASSPGTRTYEQY
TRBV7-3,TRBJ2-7,ASSPGTGAAYEQY
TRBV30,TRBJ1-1,AWSAGQGSRNTEAF
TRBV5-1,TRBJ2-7,ASSFGLAPPYEQY
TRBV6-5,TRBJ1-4,ASRYRGIGEKLF
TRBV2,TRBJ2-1,ASRAQGIYNEQF
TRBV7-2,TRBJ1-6,ASSLGPGYNSPLH
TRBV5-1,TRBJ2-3,ASSLGRGGITDTQY
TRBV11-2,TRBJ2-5,ASSLNGLLASLQETQY
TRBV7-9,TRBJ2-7,ASSQLSEQY
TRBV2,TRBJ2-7,ASLERQQPPTREQY
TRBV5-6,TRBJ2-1,ASSLVRSGGATEQF
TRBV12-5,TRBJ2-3,ASGQVLAGASRDTQY
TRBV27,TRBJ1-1,ASVEGGRTEAF
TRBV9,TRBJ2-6,ASSVEDRGNSGANVLT
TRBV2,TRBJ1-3,ASRGQGNTIY
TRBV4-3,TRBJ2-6,ASSPTYGGLGANVLT
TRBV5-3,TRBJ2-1,ARSQIRLGASSYNEQF
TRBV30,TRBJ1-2,AWNLNYGYT
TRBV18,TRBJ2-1,ASSYSEQGARTYNEQF
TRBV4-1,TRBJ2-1,ASSQVAESSYNEQF
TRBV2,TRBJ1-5,ASSGTGTDYQPQH
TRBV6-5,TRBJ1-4,ASSFFRGGLGKLF
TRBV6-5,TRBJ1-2,ASSAGTAERGT
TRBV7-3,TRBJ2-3,ASSLGAASDTQY
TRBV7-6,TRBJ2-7,ASSRDLTDYEQY
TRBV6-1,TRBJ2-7,ASSEPGTGYSYEQY
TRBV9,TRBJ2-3,ASSVTTGGLSDTQY
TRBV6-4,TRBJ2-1,ASSDSIQAGGTV
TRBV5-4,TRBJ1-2,ASSYWDSYGYT
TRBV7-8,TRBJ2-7,ASSLSGQGYEQY
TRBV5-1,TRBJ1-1,ASSLDTNTEAF